The text below deals with one T cell receptor (beta chain). Produced via immunoSEQ multiplex PCR; TCRdb's table is partial and in-frame only. This table has some 65,000 clones, 80% to 90% appearing once. The sample belongs to a study of OX40 agonist ivuxolimab in advanced cancers. Germline CDR1 and CDR2: MNHEY and SVGAGI. The CDR3 covers 14 residues. The V gene lost 7 bases and the J gene lost 0 bases, with 10 bases spanning the gap. The clonotype originates from an adult with an advanced solid tumor such as melanoma, head and neck, liver or kidney cancer. Sequencing was performed on CD4+ or CD8+ T cells sorted from blood, taken in a trial of the OX40 agonist ivuxolimab. The V and J genes are TRBV6-5 and TRBJ1-3; D is undetermined. Here the CDR3 reads CASIRPFSGNTIYF. The CDR3 DNA is TGTGCCAGCATCCGCCCGTTCTCTGGAAACACCATATATTTT.